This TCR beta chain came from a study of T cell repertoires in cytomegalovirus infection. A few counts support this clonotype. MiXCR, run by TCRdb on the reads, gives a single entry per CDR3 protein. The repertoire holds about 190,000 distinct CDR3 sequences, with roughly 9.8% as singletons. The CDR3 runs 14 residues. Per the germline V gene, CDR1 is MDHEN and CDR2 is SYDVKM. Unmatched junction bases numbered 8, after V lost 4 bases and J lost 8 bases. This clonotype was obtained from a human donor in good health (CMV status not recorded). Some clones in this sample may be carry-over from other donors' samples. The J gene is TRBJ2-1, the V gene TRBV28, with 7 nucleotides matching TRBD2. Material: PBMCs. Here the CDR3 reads CASSSGGSEDEQFF. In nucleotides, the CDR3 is TGTGCCAGCAGTTCCGGCGGGAGTGAGGATGAGCAGTTCTTC.